The 7 T cell receptor beta chains below were found in one sample sequenced in a study of OX40 agonist ivuxolimab in advanced cancers. Libraries came from the immunoSEQ multiplex PCR assay. TCRdb carries this immuneACCESS record with in-frame sequences only. Its versions omit some clonotypes, under half of them owing to an unresolved V gene in the studies checked, with the rest unexplained. In all, the sample holds 65,000 to 90,000 clones, and roughly nine tenths of those were seen once. In total, the top ten clones hold 0.6% to 0.75% of the sample. The sample here was CD4+ or CD8+ T cells sorted from blood, taken in a trial of the OX40 agonist ivuxolimab. The receptors here all came from an adult with an advanced solid tumor such as melanoma, head and neck, liver or kidney cancer.

This sequence joins TRBV18 and TRBJ2-2; 8 nucleotides agree with TRBD1. The CDR3 extends over 17 amino acids. Unmatched junction bases numbered 13, after V lost 8 bases and J lost 2 bases. CDR1 is KGHSH, CDR2 LQKENI, per germline. In nucleotides, the CDR3 is TGTGCCAGCACAAACGACCTGACAGGGGTCAACACCGGGGAGCTGTTTTTT. This codes for CASTNDLTGVNTGELFF.

V and J are TRBV14 and TRBJ1-3; D is undetermined. From germline, CDR1 is SGHDN and CDR2 FVKESK. V was trimmed by 3 bases and J by 0 bases, leaving 12 bases between them. CDR3 length equals 16 residues. CDR3 nucleotides: TGTGCCAGCAGCCAGTCACGGAGAAGCTCTGGAAACACCATATATTTT. Its translation: CASSQSRRSSGNTIYF.

V usage is TRBV29-1 and J usage is TRBJ2-7; D gene ambiguous. This CDR3 region has 12 residues. In germline, CDR1 is SQVTM, CDR2 ANQGSEA. V gave up 4 bases and J gave up 3 bases, with 10 bases separating them. The CDR3 coding sequence is TGCAGCGTTGTTACTACTTACTACGAGCAGTACTTC. It encodes CSVVTTYYEQYF.

In the case of this clone: Different DNA sequences within this sample yield the same CDR3. The chain recombines TRBV7-9 with TRBJ1-1; D unresolved. V dropped 5 bases and J dropped 6 bases, with 19 bases sitting between them. The germline V gene encodes CDR1 SEHNR and CDR2 FQNEAQ (reference sequence). This CDR3 is built from 15 residues. DNA of the CDR3: TGTGCCAGCAGCAGGCAGGTTGGACTGAGGTCTGAAGCTTTCTTT. This sequence encodes CASSRQVGLRSEAFF.

This chain joins TRBV19 and TRBJ2-7; the D gene is possibly TRBD1 (6 bases). This CDR3 has 15 residues. V gave up 3 bases and J gave up 0 bases, with 12 bases separating them. Per the germline V gene, CDR1 is LNHDA and CDR2 is SQIVND (reference sequence). For the CDR3, the DNA is TGTGCCAGTAGTATGCGACGGACAGCCTCCTACGAGCAGTACTTC. This translates into CASSMRRTASYEQYF.

This clone was seen more than once but under ten times. The chain is built from TRBV29-1 and TRBJ1-1; D call uncertain. This CDR3 contains 14 residues. CDR1 is SQVTM and CDR2 is ANQGSEA in the germline V gene. The V end was cut by 2 bases, the J end by 5 bases, with 15 bases between. This CDR3 is CSVERRQPLTEAFF. The CDR3 nucleotides read TGCAGCGTTGAACGGAGGCAGCCTCTGACTGAAGCTTTCTTT.

The chain is built from TRBV15 and TRBJ2-3; D gene unclear. The germline gives CDR1 LNHNV, CDR2 YYDKDF (reference sequence). The V end was cut by 1 base, the J end by 2 bases, with 7 bases between. The CDR3 runs 14 residues. In DNA, the CDR3 is TGTGCCACCAGCAGAGGGGCGCCCACAGATACGCAGTATTTT. This sequence encodes CATSRGAPTDTQYF.